Below are 27 T cell receptor beta chains sequenced from a single sample in a study of spatial heterogeneity in lung cancer. TCRdb fed the 5' RACE reads into MiXCR, producing one record per CDR3 protein. The table shows tens of thousands of distinct CDR3 sequences, with 7.5% to 8% occurring only once. Time point noted: sample taken at primary tumor resection. The source material was PBMCs, sampled at surgery. All receptors come from a male donor with early-stage non-small cell lung cancer.

This chain uses TRBV11-3 with TRBJ2-1; TRBD1 matches 8 bases. The CDR3 has 14 residues. The germline V gene has CDR1 SGHNT and CDR2 YENEEA. J was trimmed by 8 bases and V by 3 bases; bases with no gene match: 6. CDR3 protein: CASSFTQGVYEQFF. For the CDR3, the DNA is TGTGCCAGCAGCTTCACACAGGGGGTCTATGAGCAGTTCTTC. Together with reference TRBV11-3 and TRBJ2-1, the CDR3 gives the full variable domain: EAGVVQSPRYKIIEKKQPVAFWCNPISGHNTLYWYLQNLGQGPELLIRYENEEAVDDSQLPKDRFSAERLKGVDSTLKIQPAELGDSAVYLCASSFTQGVYEQFFGPGTRLTVL.

This clonotype was observed at least ten times. The genes are TRBV11-2 and TRBJ1-2; 8 positions match TRBD1. Germline assignment: CDR1 SGHAT and CDR2 FQNNGV. After removal of 5 bases from V and 13 bases from J, the junction contained 6 bases not matched to a gene. The CDR3 spans 11 residues. As DNA, the CDR3 is TGTGCCAGCAGCGCCGGACAGGGACTCACCTTC. Translation gives CASSAGQGLTF.

This clonotype was counted ten times or more. The chain couples TRBV12-3 or TRBV12-4 to TRBJ2-7; D not resolved. The CDR3 spans 12 residues. Between the trimmed V and J ends, which lost 6 bases and 3 bases, there was a span of 9 bases. The CDR3 loop is CASSLDHYEQYF. The DNA for the CDR3 is TGTGCCAGCAGCCTGGACCACTACGAGCAGTACTTC.

This clonotype came up a few times. The V call is TRBV28, the J call TRBJ1-2; no firm D call. V dropped 3 bases and J dropped 4 bases, with 15 bases sitting between them. The CDR3 consists of 15 residues. The V gene's germline CDR1 is MDHEN and CDR2 SYDVKM. The CDR3 here is CASSLMGFSGYGYTF. CDR3 nucleotide sequence: TGTGCCAGCAGTTTGATGGGTTTTTCGGGCTATGGCTACACCTTC.

The sample holds many counts of this clonotype. The chain couples TRBV10-3 to TRBJ2-1, with 8 nucleotides matching TRBD1. In germline, CDR1 is ENHRY, CDR2 SYGVKD. This CDR3 has 13 residues. Germline trimming cut 7 bases from V and 5 bases from J; bases unmatched to any gene: 4. The CDR3 here is CAIKDRVDNEQFF. The CDR3 nucleotides are TGTGCCATCAAGGACAGGGTCGACAATGAGCAGTTCTTC.

This clonotype was observed many times. This chain uses TRBV2 with TRBJ2-7; TRBD2 matches at 7 bases. Per germline, CDR1 SNHLY and CDR2 FYNNEI. The trim removed 6 bases at V and 1 base at J, leaving 9 bases unmatched. This CDR3 is 15 amino acids long. CDR3 DNA sequence: TGTGCCAGCAGAAAGAGCGGGACCAATTCCTACGAGCAGTACGTC. The encoded protein is CASRKSGTNSYEQYV.

This clonotype was counted between two and nine times. This rearrangement joins TRBV20-1 to TRBJ2-2; D ambiguous. The CDR3 extends over 13 amino acids. The V end lost 0 bases, the J end lost 4 bases, and 6 bases lay between the germline ends. The V gene's germline CDR1 is DFQATT and CDR2 SNEGSKA (reference sequence). The CDR3 sequence is CSAREAVTGELFF. The CDR3, as DNA: TGCAGTGCTAGAGAGGCTGTCACCGGGGAGCTGTTTTTT.

V gene TRBV9 combines with J gene TRBJ1-6; the D is unclear. The CDR3 is 14 amino acids. Germline values: CDR1 SGDLS, CDR2 YYNGEE. V was trimmed by 0 bases and J by 12 bases, leaving 13 bases between them. This CDR3 is CASSVGGEMVPLHF. CDR3 sequence (DNA): TGTGCCAGCAGCGTAGGGGGAGAAATGGTACCCCTCCACTTT.

The V call is TRBV11-3, the J call TRBJ2-1; 7 nucleotides line up with TRBD2. After removal of 5 bases from V and 8 bases from J, the junction contained 6 bases not matched to a gene. The CDR3 loop spans 13 amino acids. Germline-derived CDR1 and CDR2 are SGHNT and YENEEA. For the CDR3, the DNA is TGTGCCAGCAGCCCCGGGGGGTATCATGAGCAGTTCTTC. As protein: CASSPGGYHEQFF.

This clonotype was detected ten times or more. This chain connects TRBV27 to TRBJ2-2; D remains ambiguous. With 0 bases removed from V and 4 bases from J, the gap between germline ends came to 6 bases. This CDR3 comprises 14 residues. Germline values: CDR1 MNHEY, CDR2 SMNVEV (reference sequence). CDR3 loop: CASSLSGSTGELFF. DNA of the CDR3: TGTGCCAGCAGTTTATCGGGCAGCACCGGGGAGCTGTTTTTT.

The table lists this clonotype with many counts. V is TRBV3-1 and J is TRBJ2-3, with 8 bases lining up with TRBD2. The CDR3 is made up of 13 amino acids. V was clipped by 6 bases and J by 4 bases; unmatched bases: 3. Germline CDR1 is LGHDT and CDR2 is YNNKEL (reference sequence). CDR3 bases: TGTGCCAGCAGGGGACTAGTTGCAGATACGCAGTATTTT. Translated, it gives CASRGLVADTQYF.

The gene calls are TRBV30 and TRBJ1-5; TRBD1 matches 7 bases. Trimming removed 0 bases from V and 7 bases from J; junction bases left unmatched: 3. CDR3 size: 13 residues. CDR1 and CDR2 from the germline V gene are GTSNPN and SVGIG (reference sequence). The CDR3 region is CAWSVQGSQPQHF. The CDR3 nucleotides are TGTGCCTGGAGTGTACAGGGGAGCCAGCCCCAGCATTTT.

This clonotype has at least ten counts. The genes are TRBV7-3 and TRBJ2-3, with 11 bases that match TRBD2. Germline V gives CDR1 SGHTA, CDR2 FQGTGA. Unmatched junction bases numbered 15, after V lost 5 bases and J lost 5 bases. This CDR3 contains 18 residues. The chain's CDR3 is CASSPGWTSGLAGDTQYF. CDR3 sequence (DNA): TGTGCCAGCAGCCCAGGATGGACGAGCGGACTAGCGGGAGATACGCAGTATTTT.

The sample holds many counts of this clonotype. V usage is TRBV28 and J usage is TRBJ1-6, with 10 bases matching TRBD1. V dropped 5 bases and J dropped 7; count of bases not matched to a gene: 14. CDR1 is MDHEN and CDR2 is SYDVKM in the germline V gene. CDR3 size: 18 residues. CDR3 protein: CASSPDRGRLTGNSPLHF. The CDR3, as DNA: TGTGCCAGCAGTCCCGACAGGGGGCGGTTAACGGGGAATTCACCCCTCCACTTT.

This clonotype was observed many times. This chain links TRBV24-1 with TRBJ2-1; D not resolved. Germline loops: CDR1 KGHDR, CDR2 SFDVKD. The CDR3 loop spans 13 amino acids. Between the trimmed V and J ends, which lost 4 bases and 4 bases, there was a span of 7 bases. The CDR3, as DNA: TGTGCCACCAGTGACCGGGCATACAATGAGCAGTTCTTC. It translates to CATSDRAYNEQFF.

At least ten counts were recorded for this clonotype. V usage is TRBV18 and J usage is TRBJ1-4; 7 positions agree with TRBD1. Germline V gene lookup returns CDR1 KGHSH and CDR2 LQKENI. This CDR3 is 14 amino acids long. V shed 3 bases and J 8 bases; nucleotides not matched to a gene: 6. The CDR3 bases are TGTGCCAGCTCACCTACAGGGGCGAAGGAAAAACTGTTTTTT. Protein: CASSPTGAKEKLFF.

In its sample, this clonotype was seen many times. This rearrangement joins TRBV6-2 or TRBV6-3 to TRBJ2-5; D unresolved. This CDR3 spans 15 amino acids. Germline CDR1 and CDR2: MNHEY and SVGEGT. V was cut by 2 bases and J by 1 base, with 11 bases left in between. This CDR3 is CASSYETYSQETQYF. The CDR3, as DNA: TGTGCCAGCAGTTACGAGACCTACTCCCAAGAGACCCAGTACTTC.

This clonotype was recorded many times. V usage is TRBV3-1 and J usage is TRBJ1-5, with D unclear. V was pared by 4 bases and J by 2 bases, with 9 bases between. Germline lookup yields CDR1 LGHDT and CDR2 YNNKEL (reference sequence). The CDR3 is 14 residues long. In DNA, the CDR3 is TGTGCCAGCAGCCTGGGTGGCCGCAATCAGCCCCAGCATTTT. It is translated as CASSLGGRNQPQHF. The whole variable domain, filled in from reference TRBV3-1 and TRBJ1-5, reads DTAVSQTPKYLVTQMGNDKSIKCEQNLGHDTMYWYKQDSKKFLKIMFSYNNKELIINETVPNRFSPKSPDKAHLNLHINSLELGDSAVYFCASSLGGRNQPQHFGDGTRLSIL.

CDR3 DNA sequence: TGCGCCAGCCTCCAAGGGCTCGGCACAGATACGCAGTATTTT. Protein product: CASLQGLGTDTQYF. V usage is TRBV5-1 and J usage is TRBJ2-3, with D unresolved. This CDR3 region has 14 residues. Trimming stripped 7 bases from V and 1 base from J, with 13 bases between. Germline CDR1 and CDR2: SGHRS and YFSETQ. Full variable domain (outside the CDR3, taken from reference TRBV5-1 and TRBJ2-3): KAGVTQTPRYLIKTRGQQVTLSCSPISGHRSVSWYQQTPGQGLQFLFEYFSETQRNKGNFPGRFSGRQFSNSRSEMNVSTLELGDSALYLCASLQGLGTDTQYFGPGTRLTVL.

The chain uses TRBV25-1 and TRBJ2-2; no firm D call. V was shortened by 7 bases and J by 1 base, with 7 bases between the two germline ends. The CDR3 covers 13 residues. Germline CDR1 MGHDK, CDR2 SYGVNS. The CDR3 reads CASTAGNTGELFF. The CDR3 bases are TGTGCCAGCACCGCAGGGAACACCGGGGAGCTGTTTTTT.

This clonotype was counted ten times or more. The chain is built from TRBV24-1 and TRBJ2-3; TRBD2 matches at 8 bases. This CDR3 contains 15 residues. The V and J ends lost 6 bases and 3 bases, in that order; junction bases with no gene match: 7. Germline V lookup: CDR1 KGHDR, CDR2 SFDVKD. The chain's CDR3 is CATSNSGDRTDTQYF. DNA of the CDR3: TGTGCCACCAGTAATAGCGGGGACCGTACAGATACGCAGTATTTT.

This clonotype was seen a few times. This chain joins TRBV14 and TRBJ1-2; TRBD1 aligns across 7 bases. There are 13 residues in the CDR3. Looked up from germline, CDR1 is SGHDN and CDR2 is FVKESK. V shed 2 bases and J 7 bases; nucleotides not matched to a gene: 4. CDR3 coding DNA: TGTGCCAGCAGCCAAACAGGGGCGGGTGGCTACACCTTC. Its protein product is CASSQTGAGGYTF.

CDR3 nucleotide sequence: TGTGCCAGCAGCTTAACCTCCGGGGCGGGGACCCAGTACTTC. Its translation: CASSLTSGAGTQYF. The chain carries TRBV7-3 and TRBJ2-5; TRBD1 or TRBD2 may be the D gene (5 bases each). Trimming removed 0 bases at V and 7 bases at J, with 12 bases between. This CDR3 has 14 amino acids. Germline-derived CDR1 and CDR2 are SGHTA and FQGTGA.

This clonotype was counted between two and nine times. This sequence joins TRBV5-1 and TRBJ2-5; D is perhaps TRBD2 (6 bases). CDR1 and CDR2 from the germline V gene are SGHRS and YFSETQ. This CDR3 region has 14 residues. V was trimmed by 4 bases and J by 4 bases, leaving 14 bases between them. The chain's CDR3 is CASSTPRRGETQYF. The CDR3 bases are TGCGCCAGCAGCACCCCCAGGAGGGGAGAGACCCAGTACTTC. The whole variable domain, remainder taken from reference TRBV5-1 and TRBJ2-5, is KAGVTQTPRYLIKTRGQQVTLSCSPISGHRSVSWYQQTPGQGLQFLFEYFSETQRNKGNFPGRFSGRQFSNSRSEMNVSTLELGDSALYLCASSTPRRGETQYFGPGTRLLVL.

This clonotype has a count of ten or more. The chain recombines TRBV29-1 with TRBJ2-1; D is undetermined. Trimming removed 4 bases at V and 3 bases at J, with 4 bases between. This CDR3 region has 11 residues. The germline CDR1 and CDR2 sequences are SQVTM and ANQGSEA. The CDR3 loop is CSVGYYNEQFF. The CDR3 DNA reads TGCAGCGTTGGATACTACAATGAGCAGTTCTTC.

In this sample, this clonotype turned up many times. The chain uses TRBV7-2 and TRBJ1-2, with D perhaps TRBD1 (6 bases). V gave up 3 bases and J gave up 3 bases, with 11 bases separating them. The germline CDR1 and CDR2 sequences are SGHTA and FQGNSA. The length of the CDR3 is 14 residues. The CDR3 loop reads CASSFQGPYYGYTF. DNA of the CDR3: TGTGCCAGCAGCTTCCAGGGGCCATACTATGGCTACACCTTC.

In this sample, this clonotype turned up many times. This chain joins TRBV20-1 and TRBJ2-1; 7 nucleotides align to TRBD2. CDR1 DFQATT and CDR2 SNEGSKA come from the germline V gene (reference sequence). V lost 3 bases and J lost 3; bases outside the gene matches: 5. The CDR3 is 14 amino acids. In nucleotides, the CDR3 is TGCAGTGCTAGGCCCCTAGCGGACTACAATGAGCAGTTCTTC. It codes for CSARPLADYNEQFF.